The 15 T cell receptor beta chains below all came from one sample that was sequenced in a study of cytomegalovirus exposure and HLA in healthy donors listed by TCRdb under 2017. Libraries were built with the immunoSEQ multiplex PCR assay. The multiplex PCR relied on a mix of 60 forward primers for TCR Vbeta segments and 13 reverse primers for TCR Jbeta segments. The source is immuneACCESS, and TCRdb retained only in-frame sequences with V and J called. Part of the clones is not carried over; for the studies checked, unresolved V genes explain less than half of this, and the remainder is unexplained. Within this sample are 210,000 or so clones, with roughly 84% of them counted one time only. The ten largest make up 0.2% to 0.25% of the sample. The sample taken for sequencing was PBMCs. The source of these receptors is a girl aged 2 to 9 in good health and CMV-seronegative.

The V call is TRBV2, the J call TRBJ1-1; 9 bases agree with TRBD1. The CDR3 contains 15 residues. The V gene end was trimmed by 3 bases and the J gene end by 4 bases; junction bases not matched to a gene: 6. The germline V gene encodes CDR1 SNHLY and CDR2 FYNNEI. CDR3: CASSEEQGAGTEAFF. DNA for the CDR3: TGTGCCAGCAGTGAGGAACAGGGGGCTGGCACTGAAGCTTTCTTT.

This clone was seen once. The rearrangement links TRBV27 to TRBJ1-3, with 9 bases fitting TRBD1. Per the germline V gene, CDR1 is MNHEY and CDR2 is SMNVEV (reference sequence). The CDR3 has 18 amino acids. V was pared by 6 bases and J by 0 bases, with 12 bases of the junction left unmatched. The CDR3 protein is CASSPGQGPRSSGNTIYF. The CDR3 bases are TGTGCCAGCAGCCCCGGACAGGGGCCAAGGAGCTCTGGAAACACCATATATTTT.

V and J are TRBV4-1 and TRBJ1-1; TRBD1 matches at 9 bases. J gave up 5 bases and V 3 bases, and 7 bases lay outside the gene matches. The germline V gene encodes CDR1 MGHRA and CDR2 YSYEKL. The CDR3 length is 15 residues. The CDR3 sequence: CASSQGQGPITEAFF. CDR3 coding DNA: TGCGCCAGCAGCCAGGGACAGGGTCCGATAACTGAAGCTTTCTTT.

The chain has TRBV5-5 and TRBJ1-4; D is perhaps TRBD1 (6 bases). The CDR3 runs to 14 residues. Germline CDR1 reads SGHKS; CDR2 reads YYEKEE (reference sequence). Between the trimmed V and J ends, which lost 0 bases and 7 bases, there was a span of 10 bases. The CDR3 is CASSLERGPEKLFF. DNA for the CDR3: TGTGCCAGCAGCTTGGAGCGGGGGCCTGAAAAACTGTTTTTT.

This rearrangement joins TRBV7-3 to TRBJ2-1, with 7 bases that match TRBD1. V shed 8 bases, J shed 5 bases, and the junction held 9 bases outside the gene matches. The CDR3 loop spans 14 amino acids. CDR1 and CDR2 (germline): SGHTA, FQGTGA. The CDR3 sequence is CASRRYRGDNEQFF. The CDR3 bases are TGTGCCAGCCGAAGGTACAGGGGCGACAATGAGCAGTTCTTC.

This clone was seen just once. The V gene is TRBV5-1, the J gene TRBJ2-7; tentative D call: TRBD2 (6 bases). The CDR3 loop spans 15 amino acids. Germline V CDR1 and CDR2: SGHRS, YFSETQ. The germline V and J ends were trimmed by 6 bases and 0 bases, with 16 bases remaining between them. The CDR3 sequence is CASNPAGPHSYEQYF. Here the CDR3 DNA reads TGCGCCAGCAACCCCGCGGGGCCCCACTCCTACGAGCAGTACTTC.

The J gene is TRBJ1-6, the V gene TRBV7-3, with D hard to call. The length of the CDR3 is 16 residues. Trimming pared 1 base from V and 4 bases from J, leaving 11 bases between. The germline V gene has CDR1 SGHTA and CDR2 FQGTGA. The chain's CDR3 is CASSLKATGYNSPLHF. CDR3 in DNA: TGTGCCAGCAGCTTAAAGGCAACGGGTTATAATTCACCCCTCCACTTT.

This chain uses TRBV9 with TRBJ2-7, with TRBD1 matching over 7 bases. The V and J ends lost 4 bases and 6 bases, in that order; junction bases with no gene match: 7. Per the germline V gene, CDR1 is SGDLS and CDR2 is YYNGEE. The CDR3 length is 13 residues. This chain's CDR3 is CASSTDRVGEQYF. As DNA, the CDR3 is TGTGCCAGCAGCACCGACAGGGTTGGCGAGCAGTACTTC.

This chain uses TRBV5-6 with TRBJ1-2; weak D call: TRBD1 (6 bases). Germline lookup yields CDR1 SGHDT and CDR2 YYEEEE. Trimming cost V 4 bases and J 6 bases, with 13 bases left between them. The CDR3 runs 13 residues. In nucleotides, the CDR3 is TGTGCCAGCAGCCACGACAGGACCGATGGCTACACCTTC. Amino acids: CASSHDRTDGYTF.

This clone showed up just once. The chain recombines TRBV6-1 with TRBJ1-2, with D perhaps matching TRBD1 (5 bases). Trimming pared 6 bases from V and 5 bases from J, leaving 10 bases between. Looked up from germline, CDR1 is MNHNS and CDR2 is SASEGT. CDR3 size: 12 residues. In DNA, the CDR3 is TGTGCCAGCAGAACAGGCAGATATGGCTACACCTTC. Translating gives CASRTGRYGYTF.

The chain is built from TRBV29-1 and TRBJ2-5; D may be TRBD1 (7 bases). The CDR3 has 13 residues. V lost 8 bases, J lost 1 base, and 14 bases lay in between. Per germline, CDR1 SQVTM and CDR2 ANQGSEA. CDR3: CSQSGGLQETQYF. The CDR3 DNA follows: TGCAGCCAATCAGGGGGGCTCCAAGAGACCCAGTACTTC.

The J gene is TRBJ1-1, the V gene TRBV18, with D possibly TRBD1 on 5 matching bases. Germline values: CDR1 KGHSH, CDR2 LQKENI. The V and J ends lost 7 bases and 1 base respectively, with 10 bases between them. The CDR3 is made up of 13 amino acids. In DNA form, the CDR3 reads TGTGCCAGCTTGGGGGGGAGGAACACTGAAGCTTTCTTT. Translation: CASLGGRNTEAFF.

The V and J genes are TRBV7-2 and TRBJ2-1, with D maybe TRBD2 (7 bases). V was trimmed by 5 bases and J by 6 bases, leaving 17 bases between them. The CDR3 totals 15 residues. CDR1 is SGHTA and CDR2 is FQGNSA in the germline V gene. The CDR3 protein is CASSIERGGFNEQFF. DNA of the CDR3: TGTGCCAGCAGCATAGAGAGGGGGGGGTTCAATGAGCAGTTCTTC.

CDR3 coding DNA: TGTGCCAGCAGTTTAGCGGAGAGGGGAGAGACCCAGTACTTC. Amino acid sequence: CASSLAERGETQYF. This chain connects TRBV5-4 to TRBJ2-5, with D possibly being TRBD2 (6 bases). The CDR3 is 14 residues long. Per germline, CDR1 SGHNT and CDR2 YYREEE (reference sequence). Trimming removed 5 bases at V and 4 bases at J, with 15 bases between.

The rearrangement joins TRBV4-2 to TRBJ2-5; the match to TRBD1 covers 10 bases. The CDR3 is made up of 19 amino acids. Germline assignment: CDR1 LGHNA and CDR2 YNFKEQ. J was trimmed by 5 bases and V by 2 bases; bases with no gene match: 17. The CDR3 loop is CASSQNDGTGTGVFETQYF. The CDR3, as DNA: TGTGCCAGCAGCCAAAACGACGGTACAGGGACAGGGGTGTTTGAGACCCAGTACTTC.